One sample yielded the 6 T cell receptor beta chains listed below, sequenced in a study of blood T cells in healthy people across ages. A second PCR, run for 7 to 11 cycles, used a sample-barcoded 5' primer plus a J-beta primer mix. Each CDR3 protein gets one entry after TCRdb re-called the 5' RACE reads with MiXCR. The table shows roughly 700,000 distinct CDR3 sequences, with around 45% occurring only once. Sequencing used blood. These receptors came from a woman aged 60-70 years in good health.

This clonotype came up once. The chain carries TRBV7-2 and TRBJ1-1; no definite D call. In germline, CDR1 is SGHTA, CDR2 FQGNSA. The CDR3 spans 13 residues. Between the trimmed V and J ends, which lost 3 bases and 1 base, there was a span of 6 bases. The CDR3 bases are TGTGCCAGCAGCTTTAGTAAGAACACTGAAGCTTTCTTT. Translated: CASSFSKNTEAFF.

This rearrangement joins TRBV9 to TRBJ2-1, with D possibly matching TRBD2 (6 bases). The ends were cut back, 1 base at V and 4 bases at J, with 15 bases in the middle. The CDR3 totals 16 residues. Germline V gives CDR1 SGDLS, CDR2 YYNGEE. The chain's CDR3 is CASSVRRETEYNEQFF. The CDR3 bases are TGTGCCAGCAGCGTACGGCGGGAAACAGAGTACAATGAGCAGTTCTTC. Full variable domain (outside the CDR3, taken from reference TRBV9 and TRBJ2-1): DSGVTQTPKHLITATGQRVTLRCSPRSGDLSVYWYQQSLDQGLQFLIQYYNGEERAKGNILERFSAQQFPDLHSELNLSSLELGDSALYFCASSVRRETEYNEQFFGPGTRLTVL.

The chain employs TRBV7-2 and TRBJ2-5; D unclear. The J call could be wrong; TRBJ2-1 is a better fit for the DNA end. Germline CDR1 is SGHTA and CDR2 is FQGNSA. The CDR3 length is 11 residues. The CDR3 DNA is TGTGCCAGCAGCTTCAAAGAGACCCAGTTCTTC. Translated: CASSFKETQFF.

The V and J genes are TRBV28 and TRBJ1-2, with D perhaps TRBD1 (5 bases). Germline V lookup: CDR1 MDHEN, CDR2 SYDVKM. Trimming removed 7 bases from V and 3 bases from J, with 9 bases in between. The CDR3 sequence is 12 residues long. The CDR3 region has the DNA TGTGCCAGCAACCAACAGGACTATGGCTACACCTTC. This encodes CASNQQDYGYTF.

The chain links TRBV29-1 to TRBJ1-1; no clear D gene. The germline V gene encodes CDR1 SQVTM and CDR2 ANQGSEA. The CDR3 is 13 amino acids. V was clipped by 4 bases and J by 5 bases, with 14 bases between them. The CDR3 region has the DNA TGCAGCGTTGTGTCACTGGGAGATACTGAAGCTTTCTTT. Translation gives CSVVSLGDTEAFF.

Note on this clonotype: Mismatch with germline at one junction end may stem from a read error. The rearrangement uses TRBV3-1 and TRBJ2-5, with D possibly being TRBD2 (5 bases). From germline, CDR1 is LGHDT and CDR2 YNNKEL (reference sequence). CDR3 length equals 13 residues. DNA for the CDR3: TGTGCCAGCAGCCAGACGGAACTAGAGGCCCAGTACTTC. This gives the protein CASSQTELEAQYF.